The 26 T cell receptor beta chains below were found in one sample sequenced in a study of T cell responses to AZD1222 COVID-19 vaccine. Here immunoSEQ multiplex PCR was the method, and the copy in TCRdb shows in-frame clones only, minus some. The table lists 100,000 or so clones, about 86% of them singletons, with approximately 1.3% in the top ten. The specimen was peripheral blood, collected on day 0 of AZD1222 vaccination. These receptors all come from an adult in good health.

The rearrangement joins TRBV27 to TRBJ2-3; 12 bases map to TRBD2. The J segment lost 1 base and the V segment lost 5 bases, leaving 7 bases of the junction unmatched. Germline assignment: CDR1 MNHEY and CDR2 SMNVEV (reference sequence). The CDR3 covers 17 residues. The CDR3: CASSRLAGEVGTDTQYF. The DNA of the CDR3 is TGTGCCAGCAGTCGACTAGCGGGAGAAGTCGGCACAGATACGCAGTATTTT.

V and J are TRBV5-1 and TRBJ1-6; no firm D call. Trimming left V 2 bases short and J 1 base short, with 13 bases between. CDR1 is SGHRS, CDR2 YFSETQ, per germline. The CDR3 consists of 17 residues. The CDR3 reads CASSFGPAGSYNSPLHF. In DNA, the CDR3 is TGCGCCAGCAGCTTTGGACCAGCGGGGTCCTATAATTCACCCCTCCACTTT.

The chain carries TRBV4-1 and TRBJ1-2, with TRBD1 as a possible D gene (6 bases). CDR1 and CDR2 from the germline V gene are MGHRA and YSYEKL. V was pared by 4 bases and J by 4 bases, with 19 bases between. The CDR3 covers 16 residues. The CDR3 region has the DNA TGCGCCAGCAGCCCTGCAGATCAGGGGACGCTCTATGGCTACACCTTC. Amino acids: CASSPADQGTLYGYTF.

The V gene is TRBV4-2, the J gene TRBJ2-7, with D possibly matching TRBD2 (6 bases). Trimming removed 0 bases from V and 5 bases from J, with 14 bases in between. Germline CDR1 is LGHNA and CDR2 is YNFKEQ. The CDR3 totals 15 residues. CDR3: CASSQEGGPWDEQYF. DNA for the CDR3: TGTGCCAGCAGCCAAGAGGGAGGACCTTGGGACGAGCAGTACTTC.

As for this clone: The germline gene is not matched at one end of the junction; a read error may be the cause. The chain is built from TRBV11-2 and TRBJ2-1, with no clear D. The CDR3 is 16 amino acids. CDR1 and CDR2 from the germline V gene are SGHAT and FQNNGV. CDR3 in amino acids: CASNLVGVGSYNEQFF. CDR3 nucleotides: TGTGCCAGCAACTTAGTCGGTGTGGGCTCCTACAATGAGCAGTTCTTC.

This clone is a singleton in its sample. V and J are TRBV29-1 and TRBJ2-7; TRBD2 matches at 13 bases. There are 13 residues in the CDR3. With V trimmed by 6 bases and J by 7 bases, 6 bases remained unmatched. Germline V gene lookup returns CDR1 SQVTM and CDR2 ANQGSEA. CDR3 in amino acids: CSVRTSGRREQYF. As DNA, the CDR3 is TGCAGCGTGAGGACTAGCGGGAGAAGGGAGCAGTACTTC.

CDR3 DNA sequence: TGTGCCAGCAGCTTAGTAAGCCGCAGGTCCTACGAGCAGTACTTC. This encodes CASSLVSRRSYEQYF. This chain connects TRBV11-2 to TRBJ2-7; D unclear. The CDR3 runs 15 residues. Trimming took off 1 base at V and 1 base at J, with 11 bases between the two ends. The germline V gene has CDR1 SGHAT and CDR2 FQNNGV. Combining the CDR3 with reference TRBV11-2 and TRBJ2-7 gives the whole variable domain EAGVAQSPRYKIIEKRQSVAFWCNPISGHATLYWYQQILGQGPKLLIQFQNNGVVDDSQLPKDRFSAERLKGVDSTLKIQPAKLEDSAVYLCASSLVSRRSYEQYFGPGTRLTVT.

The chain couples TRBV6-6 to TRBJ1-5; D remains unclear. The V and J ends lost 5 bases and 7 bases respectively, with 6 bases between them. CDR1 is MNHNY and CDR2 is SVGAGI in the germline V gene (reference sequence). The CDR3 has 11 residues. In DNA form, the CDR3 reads TGTGCCAGCAGTGATGAGCAGCCCCAGCATTTT. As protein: CASSDEQPQHF.

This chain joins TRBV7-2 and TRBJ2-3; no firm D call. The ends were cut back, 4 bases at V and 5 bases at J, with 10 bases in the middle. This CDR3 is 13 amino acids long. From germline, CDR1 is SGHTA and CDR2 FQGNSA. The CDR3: CASSSRTGDTQYF. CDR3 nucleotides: TGTGCCAGCAGCTCAAGAACCGGAGATACGCAGTATTTT.

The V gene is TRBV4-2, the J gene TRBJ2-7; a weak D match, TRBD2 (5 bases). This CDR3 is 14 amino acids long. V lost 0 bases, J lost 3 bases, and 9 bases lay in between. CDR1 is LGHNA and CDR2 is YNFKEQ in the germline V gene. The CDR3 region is CASSQDRGIYEQYF. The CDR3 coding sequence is TGTGCCAGCAGCCAAGATCGAGGGATCTACGAGCAGTACTTC.

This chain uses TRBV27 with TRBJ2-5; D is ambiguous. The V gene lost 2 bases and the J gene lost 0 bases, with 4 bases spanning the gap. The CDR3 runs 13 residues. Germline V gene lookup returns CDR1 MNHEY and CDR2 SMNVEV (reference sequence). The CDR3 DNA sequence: TGTGCCAGCAGTTTAGGGTACCAAGAGACCCAGTACTTC. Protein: CASSLGYQETQYF.

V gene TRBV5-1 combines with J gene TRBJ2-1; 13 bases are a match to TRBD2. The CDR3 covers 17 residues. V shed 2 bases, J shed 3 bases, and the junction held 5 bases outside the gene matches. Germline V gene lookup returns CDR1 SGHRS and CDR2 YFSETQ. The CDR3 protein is CASSFGLAGDGYNEQFF. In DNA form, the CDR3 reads TGCGCCAGCAGCTTCGGACTAGCGGGAGATGGCTACAATGAGCAGTTCTTC.

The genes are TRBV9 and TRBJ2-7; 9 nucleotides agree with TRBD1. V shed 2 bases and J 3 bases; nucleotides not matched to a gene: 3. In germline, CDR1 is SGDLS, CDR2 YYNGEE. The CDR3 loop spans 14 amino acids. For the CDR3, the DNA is TGTGCCAGCAGCGTTTCGGGACAGGGCTACGAGCAGTACTTC. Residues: CASSVSGQGYEQYF.

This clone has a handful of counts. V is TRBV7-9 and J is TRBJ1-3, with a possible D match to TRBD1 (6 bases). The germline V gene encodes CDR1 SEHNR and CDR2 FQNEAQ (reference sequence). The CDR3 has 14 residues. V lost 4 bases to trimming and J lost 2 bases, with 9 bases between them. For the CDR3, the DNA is TGTGCCAGCAGCTCGACAGGAGCTGGAAACACCATATATTTT. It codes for CASSSTGAGNTIYF.

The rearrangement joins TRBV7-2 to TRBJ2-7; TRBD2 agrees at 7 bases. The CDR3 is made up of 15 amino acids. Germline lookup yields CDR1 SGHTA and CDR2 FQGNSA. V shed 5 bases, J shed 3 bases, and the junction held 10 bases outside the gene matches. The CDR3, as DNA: TGTGCCAGCAGCCCCTTTGCGGGAGAGGGCTACGAGCAGTACTTC. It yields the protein CASSPFAGEGYEQYF.

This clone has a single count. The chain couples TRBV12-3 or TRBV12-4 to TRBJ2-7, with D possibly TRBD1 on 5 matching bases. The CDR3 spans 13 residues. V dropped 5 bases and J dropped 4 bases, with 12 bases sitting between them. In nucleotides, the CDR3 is TGTGCCAGCAGTCCCGGACAAATTTACGAGCAGTACTTC. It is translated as CASSPGQIYEQYF.

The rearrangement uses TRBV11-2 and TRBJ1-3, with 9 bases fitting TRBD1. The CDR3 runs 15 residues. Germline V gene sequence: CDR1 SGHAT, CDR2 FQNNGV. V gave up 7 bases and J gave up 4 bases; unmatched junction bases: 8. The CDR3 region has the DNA TGTGCCAGCAAGATATACAGGGGGCGAGGAAACACCATATATTTT. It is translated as CASKIYRGRGNTIYF. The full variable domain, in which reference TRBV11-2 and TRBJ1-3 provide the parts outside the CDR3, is EAGVAQSPRYKIIEKRQSVAFWCNPISGHATLYWYQQILGQGPKLLIQFQNNGVVDDSQLPKDRFSAERLKGVDSTLKIQPAKLEDSAVYLCASKIYRGRGNTIYFGEGSWLTVV.

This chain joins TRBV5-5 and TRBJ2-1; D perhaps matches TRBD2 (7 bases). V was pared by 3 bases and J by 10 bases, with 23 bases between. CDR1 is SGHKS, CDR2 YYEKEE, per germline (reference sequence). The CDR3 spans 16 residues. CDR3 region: CASSSPIGGGGREQFF. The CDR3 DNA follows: TGTGCCAGCAGCTCCCCCATTGGAGGGGGAGGGAGAGAGCAGTTCTTC.

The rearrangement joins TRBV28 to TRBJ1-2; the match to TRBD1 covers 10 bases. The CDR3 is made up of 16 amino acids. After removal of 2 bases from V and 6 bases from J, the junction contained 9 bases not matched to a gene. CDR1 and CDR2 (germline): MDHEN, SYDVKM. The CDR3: CASSLAGTGDMDGYTF. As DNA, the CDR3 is TGTGCCAGCAGTTTAGCCGGGACAGGGGATATGGATGGCTACACCTTC.

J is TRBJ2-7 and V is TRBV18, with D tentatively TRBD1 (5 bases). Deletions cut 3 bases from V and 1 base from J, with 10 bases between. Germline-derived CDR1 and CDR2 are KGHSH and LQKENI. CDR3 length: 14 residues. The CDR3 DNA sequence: TGTGCCAGCTCACCCCAACAGGAATCCTACGAGCAGTACTTC. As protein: CASSPQQESYEQYF.

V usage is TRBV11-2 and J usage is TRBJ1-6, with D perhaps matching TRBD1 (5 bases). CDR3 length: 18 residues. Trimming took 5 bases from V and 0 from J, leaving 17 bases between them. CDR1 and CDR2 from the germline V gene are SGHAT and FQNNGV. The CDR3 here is CASSDSGPGSSYNSPLHF. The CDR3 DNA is TGTGCCAGCAGCGACTCGGGACCCGGGAGCTCCTATAATTCACCCCTCCACTTT.

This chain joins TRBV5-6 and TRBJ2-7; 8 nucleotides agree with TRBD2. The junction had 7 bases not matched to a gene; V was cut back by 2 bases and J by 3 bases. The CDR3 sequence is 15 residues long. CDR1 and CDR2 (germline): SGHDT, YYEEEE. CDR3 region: CASSFGTRGNYEQYF. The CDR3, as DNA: TGTGCCAGCAGCTTCGGGACTAGGGGGAACTACGAGCAGTACTTC.

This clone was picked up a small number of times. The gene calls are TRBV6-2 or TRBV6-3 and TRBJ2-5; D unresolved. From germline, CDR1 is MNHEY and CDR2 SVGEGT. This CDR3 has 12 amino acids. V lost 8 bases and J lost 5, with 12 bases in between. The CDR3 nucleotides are TGTGCCAGCGGCCTTTCCTCGGAGACCCAGTACTTC. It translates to CASGLSSETQYF.

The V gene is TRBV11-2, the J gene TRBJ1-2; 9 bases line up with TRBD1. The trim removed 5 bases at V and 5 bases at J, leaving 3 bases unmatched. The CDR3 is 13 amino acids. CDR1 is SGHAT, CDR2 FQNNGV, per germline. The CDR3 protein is CASSPGQGYGYTF. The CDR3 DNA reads TGTGCCAGCAGCCCCGGACAGGGGTATGGCTACACCTTC.

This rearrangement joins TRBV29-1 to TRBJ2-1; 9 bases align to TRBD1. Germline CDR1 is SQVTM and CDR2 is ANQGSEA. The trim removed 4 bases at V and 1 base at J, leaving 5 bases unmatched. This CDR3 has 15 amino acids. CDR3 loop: CSVATGGLSYNEQFF. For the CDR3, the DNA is TGCAGCGTTGCGACAGGGGGGTTATCCTACAATGAGCAGTTCTTC.

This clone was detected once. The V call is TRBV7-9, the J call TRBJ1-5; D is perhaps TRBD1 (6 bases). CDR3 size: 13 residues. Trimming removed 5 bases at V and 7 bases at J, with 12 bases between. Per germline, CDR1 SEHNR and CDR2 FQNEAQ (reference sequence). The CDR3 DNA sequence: TGTGCCAGCAGCGAGACTAGGGGGCAGCCCCAGCATTTT. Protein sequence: CASSETRGQPQHF.